The next 12 T cell receptor beta chains were all read from a single sample in a study of blood T cell repertoires in COVID-19. The data were produced by immunoSEQ multiplex PCR, yet TCRdb's version contains in-frame clones alone and is incomplete. This sample has roughly 200,000 clones, with roughly 81% found just once. Sequenced sample: peripheral blood. The receptors derive from a woman of 80 years or more with acute or convalescent COVID-19.

A single count supports this clone. The rearrangement joins TRBV18 to TRBJ2-7, with 10 bases identical to TRBD1. The trim removed 4 bases at V and 7 bases at J, leaving 4 bases unmatched. Germline V lookup: CDR1 KGHSH, CDR2 LQKENI. This CDR3 region has 13 residues. Here the CDR3 DNA reads TGTGCCAGCTCACTGGACAGGGGGTCGGAGCAGTACTTC. The encoded protein is CASSLDRGSEQYF.

The rearrangement uses TRBV7-2 and TRBJ1-3, with 8 bases that match TRBD1. The CDR3 length is 15 residues. With 4 bases clipped from V and 4 bases from J, the junction kept 6 bases outside the gene matches. Germline assignment: CDR1 SGHTA and CDR2 FQGNSA. CDR3: CASSSQQGEGNTIYF. CDR3 DNA: TGTGCCAGCAGCTCCCAACAGGGGGAAGGAAACACCATATATTTT.

The gene calls are TRBV3-1 (or the pseudogene TRBV3-2) and TRBJ2-7, with D possibly TRBD2 on 6 matching bases. Trimming cost V 3 bases and J 12 bases, with 30 bases left between them. The V gene's germline CDR1 is LGHDT and CDR2 YNNKEL (reference sequence). This CDR3 region has 17 residues. The DNA of the CDR3 is TGTGCCAGCAGCCACCAGAGTAGCGGAGGACCTCCTTTCGCCCGGTACTTC. Its protein product is CASSHQSSGGPPFARYF.

This clone was recorded a few times. The chain uses TRBV21-1 and TRBJ2-7; the table names TRBD2, a call not compared with the DNA. TRBV21-1 is a recognized pseudogene. There are 11 residues in the CDR3. The CDR3 loop is CASIYGYEQYF. The CDR3 DNA is TGTGCCAGCATATACGGCTACGAGCAGTACTTC.

A few counts support this clone. The V gene is TRBV11-2, the J gene TRBJ2-7; 10 positions match TRBD1. The CDR3 length is 15 residues. V was clipped by 3 bases and J by 4 bases; unmatched bases: 6. The V gene's germline CDR1 is SGHAT and CDR2 FQNNGV. CDR3 DNA sequence: TGTGCCAGCAGCTTTCCGGGACAGGGGCTTTACGAGCAGTACTTC. This encodes CASSFPGQGLYEQYF.

In this sample, this clone turned up once. The chain joins TRBV2 to TRBJ1-2; TRBD1 matches 7 bases. The trim removed 7 bases at V and 3 bases at J, leaving 8 bases unmatched. CDR3 size: 14 residues. Germline V CDR1 and CDR2: SNHLY, FYNNEI. The CDR3 is CASNSGTAYYGYTF. The CDR3 DNA reads as TGTGCCAGCAATTCCGGGACAGCATACTATGGCTACACCTTC. The full variable domain, with the rest looked up from reference TRBV2 and TRBJ1-2, is EPEVTQTPSHQVTQMGQEVILRCVPISNHLYFYWYRQILGQKVEFLVSFYNNEISEKSEIFDDQFSVERPDGSNFTLKIRSTKLEDSAMYFCASNSGTAYYGYTFGSGTRLTVV.

In its sample, this clone was seen once. The V and J genes are TRBV7-2 and TRBJ2-7; the D gene is possibly TRBD2 (7 bases). The CDR3 contains 14 residues. The V end lost 5 bases, the J end lost 2 bases, and 13 bases lay between the germline ends. Germline V gene sequence: CDR1 SGHTA, CDR2 FQGNSA. CDR3 in amino acids: CASSVYGGPYEQYF. The CDR3 DNA follows: TGTGCCAGCAGCGTATACGGGGGGCCCTACGAGCAGTACTTC. Full variable domain (remainder filled in from reference TRBV7-2 and TRBJ2-7): GAGVSQSPSNKVTEKGKDVELRCDPISGHTALYWYRQSLGQGLEFLIYFQGNSAPDKSGLPSDRFSAERTGGSVSTLTIQRTQQEDSAVYLCASSVYGGPYEQYFGPGTRLTVT.

This clone has a single count. Other DNA sequences in this specimen translate into the identical CDR3. The gene calls are TRBV3-1 (or the pseudogene TRBV3-2) and TRBJ2-7, with D possibly TRBD2 on 5 matching bases. The germline V gene encodes CDR1 LGHDT and CDR2 YNNKEL (reference sequence). The V and J ends lost 1 base and 6 bases respectively, with 7 bases between them. This CDR3 comprises 12 residues. The CDR3 DNA is TGTGCCAGCAGCCAAGTACGGGGCGAGCAGTACTTC. Translating it yields CASSQVRGEQYF.

The gene calls are TRBV5-1 and TRBJ2-5, with D perhaps matching TRBD1 (7 bases). From germline, CDR1 is SGHRS and CDR2 YFSETQ. This CDR3 region has 16 residues. The V gene lost 0 bases and the J gene lost 1 base, with 13 bases spanning the gap. This CDR3 reads CASSLGGTVSQETQYF. The CDR3 region has the DNA TGCGCCAGCAGCTTGGGCGGGACAGTGTCCCAAGAGACCCAGTACTTC.

This chain uses TRBV2 with TRBJ2-6; tentatively, D is TRBD2 (6 bases). Germline V gene data show CDR1 as SNHLY and CDR2 as FYNNEI. Trimming removed 6 bases from V and 4 bases from J, with 16 bases in between. The CDR3 has 16 amino acids. The CDR3 sequence: CASSGTQSRGANVLTF. The CDR3 coding sequence is TGTGCCAGCAGCGGGACTCAATCCAGAGGGGCCAACGTCCTGACTTTC.

The J gene is TRBJ2-1, the V gene TRBV7-2; possible D gene TRBD1, 5 bases. Trimming removed 3 bases from V and 4 bases from J, with 13 bases in between. The V gene's germline CDR1 is SGHTA and CDR2 FQGNSA. This CDR3 is built from 15 residues. Here the CDR3 reads CASSFRWQGYNEQFF. Written as DNA, the CDR3 is TGTGCCAGCAGCTTTAGGTGGCAGGGTTACAATGAGCAGTTCTTC. The whole variable domain, remainder taken from reference TRBV7-2 and TRBJ2-1, is GAGVSQSPSNKVTEKGKDVELRCDPISGHTALYWYRQSLGQGLEFLIYFQGNSAPDKSGLPSDRFSAERTGGSVSTLTIQRTQQEDSAVYLCASSFRWQGYNEQFFGPGTRLTVL.

Written as DNA, the CDR3 is TGTGCCACCAAGAGTAGCGGGAGCTACAATGAGCAGTTCTTC. Protein sequence: CATKSSGSYNEQFF. The chain has TRBV28 and TRBJ2-1; 9 bases map to TRBD2. The CDR3 loop spans 14 amino acids. With V trimmed by 10 bases and J by 3 bases, 7 bases remained unmatched. Looked up from germline, CDR1 is MDHEN and CDR2 is SYDVKM.